One sample yielded the 27 T cell receptor beta chains listed below, sequenced in a study of T cell repertoires in cytomegalovirus infection. Their recognized antigens are unknown. TCRdb reprocessed the reads with MiXCR, giving one entry per CDR3 protein. The sample includes 80,000 or so distinct CDR3 sequences, approximately 39% of them seen just once. The source material was CD8+ T cells from cultured PBMCs, sampled from culture after CMV antigen stimulation. These receptors were collected from a human donor in good health (CMV status not recorded). Some clones in this sample may be carry-over from other donors' samples.

The chain carries TRBV28 and TRBJ2-5; maybe TRBD1 (6 bases). There are 15 residues in the CDR3. Germline values: CDR1 MDHEN, CDR2 SYDVKM. V shed 6 bases and J shed 3 bases, with 17 bases lying between them. The CDR3 sequence is CASSLLSNREETQYF. CDR3 DNA sequence: TGTGCCAGCAGCCTATTATCCAACAGGGAAGAGACCCAGTACTTC.

This clonotype has only one observation. The chain uses TRBV28 and TRBJ2-5; 10 positions match TRBD1. From germline, CDR1 is MDHEN and CDR2 SYDVKM. This CDR3 contains 16 residues. V shed 6 bases and J 2 bases; nucleotides not matched to a gene: 9. The CDR3 sequence is CASSTIGQGVQETQYF. In DNA form, the CDR3 reads TGTGCCAGCAGCACCATCGGACAGGGGGTTCAAGAGACCCAGTACTTC.

This clonotype was detected a few times. The chain has TRBV20-1 and TRBJ1-6, with 9 bases lining up with TRBD1. The CDR3 has 15 residues. Germline V CDR1 and CDR2: DFQATT, SNEGSKA (reference sequence). V lost 6 bases, J lost 7 bases, and 10 bases stayed unmatched. In nucleotides, the CDR3 is TGCAGTGCACCCTCTCTCGACAGGGGGAATTCACCCCTCCACTTT. Translation gives CSAPSLDRGNSPLHF.

The CDR3, as DNA: TGTGCCAGCAGCTTAAATCCGCGGTCGAGCACAGATACGCAGTATTTT. The encoded protein is CASSLNPRSSTDTQYF. The chain combines TRBV7-9 with TRBJ2-3; D not certain. Trimming removed 2 bases at V and 0 bases at J, with 12 bases between. There are 16 residues in the CDR3. Per the germline V gene, CDR1 is SEHNR and CDR2 is FQNEAQ (reference sequence).

The gene calls are TRBV10-2 and TRBJ2-3; 10 bases are a match to TRBD2. Losses at the gene ends were 3 bases for V and 10 bases for J; bases not matched to a gene: 4. The CDR3 has 13 amino acids. From germline, CDR1 is WSHSY and CDR2 SAAADI. The CDR3 region has the DNA TGCGCCAGCAGTGATAGCGGGGGGATCGCGCAGTATTTT. It yields the protein CASSDSGGIAQYF.

This sequence joins TRBV11-2 and TRBJ2-7; a weak D match, TRBD2 (5 bases). V lost 5 bases and J lost 3, with 14 bases in between. The CDR3 covers 14 residues. Germline V gives CDR1 SGHAT, CDR2 FQNNGV. The CDR3 spells CASSPRPGFYEQYF. The CDR3, as DNA: TGTGCCAGCAGCCCCCGACCGGGGTTCTACGAGCAGTACTTC.

The table lists this clonotype with a few counts. The genes are TRBV7-9 and TRBJ2-5; the D is unclear. Germline CDR1 SEHNR, CDR2 FQNEAQ (reference sequence). V lost 2 bases and J 2 bases, leaving 9 bases between the germline ends. The CDR3 covers 14 residues. CDR3: CASSLSGLQETQYF. In nucleotides, the CDR3 is TGTGCCAGCAGCTTATCAGGCCTACAAGAGACCCAGTACTTC.

This chain links TRBV7-8 with TRBJ1-5; D is ambiguous. The CDR3 length is 15 residues. The germline CDR1 and CDR2 sequences are SGHVS and FQNEAQ. V lost 5 bases to trimming and J lost 0 bases, with 11 bases between them. The CDR3 reads CASSRTTLSNQPQHF. CDR3 in DNA: TGTGCCAGCAGCCGAACGACACTTAGCAATCAGCCCCAGCATTTT.

Note on this clonotype: One base away lies a much larger clone, so this may be a sequencing read error. This CDR3 is missing its conserved last phenylalanine or tryptophan, likely due to a read error. The chain has TRBV7-2 and TRBJ1-5; D remains unclear. The V gene lost 1 base and the J gene lost 6 bases, with 7 bases spanning the gap. Germline V lookup: CDR1 SGHTA, CDR2 FQGNSA. The CDR3 spans 13 residues. For the CDR3, the DNA is TGTGCCAGCAGCTTAGGAGGAATTCAGCCCCAGCATGTT. This encodes CASSLGGIQPQHV.

There are a few counts of this clonotype. This chain links TRBV4-3 with TRBJ2-7, with D perhaps TRBD1 (6 bases). From germline, CDR1 is LGHNA and CDR2 YSLEER. V was shortened by 0 bases and J by 2 bases, with 14 bases between the two germline ends. The length of the CDR3 is 16 residues. The DNA of the CDR3 is TGCGCCAGCAGCCAAGATCAGGACAGCGCTACCTACGAGCAGTACTTC. It is translated as CASSQDQDSATYEQYF.

The V call is TRBV25-1, the J call TRBJ2-7, with TRBD1 matching over 7 bases. This CDR3 has 17 amino acids. CDR1 and CDR2 from the germline V gene are MGHDK and SYGVNS. With V trimmed by 4 bases and J by 4 bases, 16 bases remained unmatched. The CDR3 sequence is CASSGFKGARLTYEQYF. The CDR3 DNA reads TGTGCCAGCAGTGGTTTTAAGGGGGCCCGCCTAACGTACGAGCAGTACTTC.

The chain links TRBV7-8 to TRBJ2-1; the D gene could be TRBD1 or TRBD2 (5 bases each). The CDR3 sequence is 16 residues long. Germline V gene lookup returns CDR1 SGHVS and CDR2 FQNEAQ. V was cut by 1 base and J by 4 bases, with 14 bases left in between. CDR3 DNA sequence: TGTGCCAGCAGCTTAGAGAGGGGCGCGGCGTACAATGAGCAGTTCTTC. Amino acids: CASSLERGAAYNEQFF.

CDR3 residues: CASGIRGQGGEQYF. The CDR3 coding sequence is TGTGCCAGTGGAATTCGCGGACAGGGTGGCGAGCAGTACTTC. The chain uses TRBV19 and TRBJ2-7, with 8 bases matching TRBD1. J gave up 6 bases and V 8 bases, and 12 bases lay outside the gene matches. In germline, CDR1 is LNHDA, CDR2 SQIVND (reference sequence). The CDR3 contains 14 residues. The entire variable domain, with the rest obtained from reference TRBV19 and TRBJ2-7, is as follows: DGGITQSPKYLFRKEGQNVTLSCEQNLNHDAMYWYRQDPGQGLRLIYYSQIVNDFQKGDIAEGYSVSREKKESFPLTVTSAQKNPTAFYLCASGIRGQGGEQYFGPGTRLTVT.

The rearrangement joins TRBV12-3 or TRBV12-4 to TRBJ1-2, with D possibly TRBD1 on 6 matching bases. This CDR3 comprises 15 residues. V lost 5 bases to trimming and J lost 4 bases, with 17 bases between them. CDR3 sequence (DNA): TGTGCCAGCAGTATTCAGGGGTATGCGGGCTATGGCTACACCTTC. It encodes CASSIQGYAGYGYTF.

This rearrangement joins TRBV28 to TRBJ2-1; D tentatively reads TRBD1 or TRBD2 (6 bases each). Deletions cut 1 base from V and 2 bases from J, with 33 bases between. This CDR3 is 23 amino acids long. CDR1 and CDR2 (germline): MDHEN, SYDVKM. The CDR3 coding sequence is TGTGCCAGCAGTTTATCCTTATCTGAGGGGGTGGAGGGCCGGACCCCAACCTACAATGAGCAGTTCTTC. Its protein is CASSLSLSEGVEGRTPTYNEQFF.

In its sample, this clonotype was seen a few times. This chain connects TRBV10-3 to TRBJ2-2; 10 positions match TRBD2. The CDR3 loop spans 16 amino acids. Germline lookup yields CDR1 ENHRY and CDR2 SYGVKD. V lost 6 bases, J lost 1 base, and 5 bases stayed unmatched. The CDR3, as DNA: TGTGCCATCAGCCAAACTAGCGGGGTGAACACCGGGGAGCTGTTTTTT. As protein: CAISQTSGVNTGELFF.

This clonotype was counted between two and nine times. The V gene is TRBV7-2, the J gene TRBJ2-3, with a possible D match to TRBD1 (6 bases). Germline lookup yields CDR1 SGHTA and CDR2 FQGNSA. The CDR3 consists of 16 residues. V gave up 3 bases and J gave up 2 bases, with 15 bases separating them. In nucleotides, the CDR3 is TGTGCCAGCAGCTTGATCCCCAGGGGTCTCACAGATACGCAGTATTTT. This codes for CASSLIPRGLTDTQYF.

This clonotype showed up just a few times. The chain recombines TRBV6-2 or TRBV6-3 with TRBJ2-4; 8 bases map to TRBD1. The V gene's germline CDR1 is MNHEY and CDR2 SVGEGT. There are 17 residues in the CDR3. V lost 5 bases to trimming and J lost 0 bases; unmatched junction nucleotides: 9. CDR3 loop: CASSASPDRGAKNIQYF. CDR3 nucleotide sequence: TGTGCCAGCAGTGCATCCCCTGACAGGGGAGCCAAAAACATTCAGTACTTC.

Comments on this clonotype: Lacking the conserved final phenylalanine or tryptophan, this CDR3 likely reflects a read error. The chain carries TRBV20-1 and TRBJ2-5; 9 nucleotides align to TRBD1. The V segment lost 0 bases and the J segment 1 base; nucleotides outside the gene matches: 6. The length of the CDR3 is 16 residues. Germline V gene lookup returns CDR1 DFQATT and CDR2 SNEGSKA (reference sequence). CDR3 bases: TGCAGTGCTAGAGATTCCCGGGACAGGGCCCAAGAGACCCAGTACTCC. Translation gives CSARDSRDRAQETQYS.

The chain combines TRBV19 with TRBJ1-4; a possible D gene is TRBD1 (6 bases). CDR3 size: 14 residues. Germline loops: CDR1 LNHDA, CDR2 SQIVND (reference sequence). V lost 6 bases to trimming and J lost 8 bases, with 16 bases between them. The CDR3: CASSPGQLREKLFF. The CDR3 bases are TGTGCCAGTAGCCCCGGACAGCTAAGGGAAAAACTGTTTTTT.

This clonotype was detected a few times. V gene TRBV2 combines with J gene TRBJ2-1, with D tentatively TRBD2 (6 bases). Germline V gene sequence: CDR1 SNHLY, CDR2 FYNNEI. V lost 5 bases, J lost 0 bases, and 20 bases lay in between. CDR3 length equals 18 residues. This chain's CDR3 is CASSTPGVGALSYNEQFF. CDR3 nucleotides: TGTGCCAGCAGTACCCCGGGAGTCGGGGCGCTCTCCTACAATGAGCAGTTCTTC.

The chain couples TRBV6-5 to TRBJ2-1, with 11 nucleotides matching TRBD2. After removal of 2 bases from V and 7 bases from J, the junction contained 13 bases not matched to a gene. Germline V CDR1 and CDR2: MNHEY, SVGAGI. The CDR3 is 18 residues long. CDR3 protein: CASSYLAGGPFKRNEQFF. As DNA, the CDR3 is TGTGCCAGCAGTTACCTAGCGGGGGGACCGTTCAAGAGGAATGAGCAGTTCTTC.

There are many counts of this clonotype. J is TRBJ1-1 and V is TRBV6-1; 7 bases align to TRBD1. V shed 5 bases and J 2 bases; nucleotides not matched to a gene: 5. The CDR3 length is 14 residues. The V gene's germline CDR1 is MNHNS and CDR2 SASEGT. As DNA, the CDR3 is TGTGCCAGCAGTCAATGGGACAGTAACACTGAAGCTTTCTTT. The encoded protein is CASSQWDSNTEAFF.

This chain uses TRBV11-2 with TRBJ2-7, with D unresolved. Trimming shortened V by 4 bases and J by 2 bases, and 6 bases separated the two germline ends. This CDR3 region has 12 residues. Germline V gives CDR1 SGHAT, CDR2 FQNNGV. The CDR3 DNA sequence: TGTGCCAGCAGCTACGTCGCCTACGAGCAGTACTTC. Translated, it gives CASSYVAYEQYF.

This clonotype occurred a few times. V usage is TRBV7-6 and J usage is TRBJ1-2; D uncertain. The CDR3 is 13 amino acids. Trimming left V 2 bases short and J 5 bases short, with 9 bases between. Looked up from germline, CDR1 is SGHVS and CDR2 is FNYEAQ. The CDR3 spells CASSLTGSYGYTF. In DNA, the CDR3 is TGTGCCAGCAGCTTAACCGGGTCTTATGGCTACACCTTC.

The V call is TRBV23-1, the J call TRBJ2-2; D unresolved. TRBV23-1 is an open reading frame, and its role is uncertain. This CDR3 comprises 18 residues. V was trimmed by 6 bases and J by 1 base, leaving 21 bases between them. CDR3 nucleotides: TGCGCCAGCAGCCCAGGCCTGGGTGAACAGATGAACACCGGGGAGCTGTTTTTT. This encodes CASSPGLGEQMNTGELFF.

This chain joins TRBV12-3 or TRBV12-4 and TRBJ2-1, with TRBD2 as a possible D gene (5 bases). The CDR3 consists of 15 residues. V lost 5 bases to trimming and J lost 0 bases, with 11 bases between them. CDR3 protein: CASSALVISYNEQFF. DNA for the CDR3: TGTGCCAGCAGTGCACTAGTGATCTCCTACAATGAGCAGTTCTTC.